This entry is about one T cell receptor (beta chain). Its antigen is not yet known. Per-nucleotide qualities are absent, and no much larger clonotype sits a single base away. The collaborating institutions used their own protocols to collect whole blood in K2EDTA tubes. Collaborator samples were shipped for TCRbeta analysis as frozen whole blood, isolated PBMCs, or DNA extracted from either sample type. The data were obtained in a study of blood T cell repertoires in COVID-19 (dated by TCRdb to 2020 to 2021). Broadly, across the study: The collaborator samples originated in the United States, Italy and Spain and spanned the acute and convalescent phases of COVID-19. The prospective study material was composed of cDNA or gDNA derived from T cells, B-cell-depleted T cells, or PBMCs. Deeply sampled blood TCRbeta repertoires from subjects exposed to, actively infected with, or recovered from COVID-19 were included in the dataset. A freely available public database, intended as a resource for researchers studying the immune response to SARS-CoV-2, is where the repertoires were released. The samples were drawn from two sources: the first 160 participants of the ongoing ImmuneRACE study, and 1,000 to 1,500 subjects contributed by 6 global collaborators. Sample metadata almost always included a de-identified subject ID, COVID-19 status, age in years and sex. Where HLA class I and class II types were available, the types were taken from metadata supplied by the sample provider, not from assay-based typing. Overall study outcomes, separate from this receptor: Clinical and demographic metadata were provided uncurated, with the amount varying by source and participant.

TCRbeta CDR3 regions were amplified from genomic DNA by means of the immunoSEQ Assay, a bias-controlled multiplex PCR. The original pipeline was this. Nucleated cell counts per sample were estimated from amplification of reference gene primers within the assay. To quantify the absolute abundance of each unique TCRbeta CDR3 rearrangement, sequence reads were collapsed and filtered. For each sample, productive Simpson clonality was calculated as the square root of Simpson's diversity index over productive rearrangements. TCRdb re-hosts the immuneACCESS table, in-frame sequences only. Its copies lack some clones; in the studies checked, an unresolved V gene accounts for under half of them, and the cause for the rest is not known. That table is the source of V, J and clone size, and D and trimming were worked out from the DNA. The table for this sample lists about 84,000 clones; over 65% of them were counted only once. Over 5.5% of the sample rests with the top ten.

CDR1 and CDR2 are read off the germline V gene (reference sequence) as SGHNT and YYREEE. The CDR3 has 15 amino acids, counting the end cysteine and phenylalanine. Only the CDR3 region is kept as DNA, spanning 45 bases read in frame from base 1. V is reduced by 0 bases and J by 4 bases, leaving a spacing of 13 bases between them. Input material: peripheral blood. The sequence links TRBV5-4 to TRBJ2-5; the D segment could be TRBD2, given 6 matching bases. This sequence was found in a man between 45 and 60 years old with active or convalescent COVID-19. The DNA sequence is given as TGTGCCAGCAGCTTGGCTGGGGGGTCCGGAGAGACCCAGTACTTC. Its translation reads: CASSLAGGSGETQYF.